This T cell receptor (beta chain) is drawn from a study of monozygotic twins with inflammatory bowel disease. The CDR3 runs to 13 residues. The germline V gene has CDR1 DFQATT and CDR2 SNEGSKA (reference sequence). TCRdb re-analyzed the 5' RACE reads; it lists each CDR3 protein once, without DNA. The sample has 150,000 to 200,000 distinct CDR3 sequences. The receptor was derived from a human donor with ulcerative colitis or Crohn's disease, or a healthy co-twin of an affected twin (not recorded which). This sequence joins TRBV20-1 and TRBJ1-2; without DNA, the TCRdb call of TRBD1 cannot be checked. Sequencing was done on a sample of blood. This CDR3 is CSARDLGKGGYTF.